These T cell receptor beta chains were read from a single sample in a study of T cell clonotyping in hematopoietic cell transplantation. Here immunoSEQ multiplex PCR was the method, and the copy in TCRdb shows in-frame clones only, minus some. The sample holds roughly 80,000 clones, about 95% seen once. This sample comprised peripheral blood mononuclear cells, obtained before stem cell transplant. Receptors were obtained from a woman aged 50 to 60 with acute myeloid leukemia. Some clones in this sample may be carry-over from other donors' samples. CDR3s include the opening cysteine and the closing phenylalanine or tryptophan. A D gene is named only where the DNA matches it firmly. The size entry is marked missing in some rows and otherwise reads once, few, many or a size class.

j_gene | v_gene | abundance | d_gene | CDR3nt | CDR3aa
TRBJ1-6 | TRBV5-1 | NA | TRBD1 | TGCGCCAGCAGCCCGAGGACAGGGAATAATTCACCCCTCCACTTT | CASSPRTGNNSPLHF
TRBJ2-7 | TRBV7-6 | NA | NA | TGTGCCAGCAGCTTGTCGGGGCCCTACGAGCAGTACTTC | CASSLSGPYEQYF
TRBJ2-7 | TRBV4-2 | NA | TRBD2 | TGTGCCAGCAGCCAAGTCGGTGTGGTGGTTCTAGCGGATTACGAGCAGTACTTC | CASSQVGVVVLADYEQYF
TRBJ2-3 | TRBV5-1 | NA | TRBD1 | TGCGCCACCTCTAAACCGGGACAGGCTCCGGATACGCAGTATTTT | CATSKPGQAPDTQYF
TRBJ1-1 | TRBV5-6 | NA | NA | TGTGCCAGCAGCCCCGGGCCAGGTACTGAAGCTTTCTTT | CASSPGPGTEAFF
TRBJ1-5 | TRBV20-1 | once | NA | TGCAGGTTGAAGCCCCAGCATTTT | CRLKPQHF
TRBJ1-4 | TRBV5-1 | NA | NA | TGCGCCAGCAGCCTCTGGGGGCAGGGCCGGGAAAAACTGTTTTTT | CASSLWGQGREKLFF
TRBJ1-1 | TRBV7-2 | NA | NA | TGTGCCAGCAGTTGGGGGACTGAAGCTTTCTTT | CASSWGTEAFF
TRBJ2-3 | TRBV2 | once | NA | TGTGCCAGCAGTGGTAGGCAGGGAGGCACAGATACGCAGTATTTT | CASSGRQGGTDTQYF
TRBJ2-7 | TRBV19 | NA | TRBD1 | TGTGCCAGTAGCCCCGGGACAGGGGGCGTCGAGCAGTACTTC | CASSPGTGGVEQYF
TRBJ2-7 | TRBV30 | NA | NA | TGTGCCTGGAGTGGACAGGGAGGGGGCTACGAGCAGTACTTC | CAWSGQGGGYEQYF
TRBJ2-7 | TRBV7-9 | NA | TRBD2 | TGTGCCAGCAGCTTAGCGCGGGAGGCCAACAACGAGCAGTACTTC | CASSLAREANNEQYF
TRBJ2-7 | TRBV4-1 | NA | NA | TGCGCCAGCAGCTCCGGTGCATTGAAAAACGAGCAGTACTTC | CASSSGALKNEQYF
TRBJ2-5 | TRBV4-1 | NA | TRBD2 | TGCGCCAGCAGCCCCAGAGGAGGTAGCGGGGGTGGGGGTGTTGATACCCAGTACTTC | CASSPRGGSGGGGVDTQYF
TRBJ1-4 | TRBV30 | NA | NA | TGTGCCTGGAGACCAGTGGGTCGGGGGGAAAAACTGTTTTTT | CAWRPVGRGEKLFF
TRBJ1-2 | TRBV5-8 | NA | NA | TGTGCCAGCAGCTTGGCAGCTTATGGCTACACCTTC | CASSLAAYGYTF
TRBJ2-1 | TRBV6-5 | NA | NA | TGTGCCAGCAGTTACGGGGGTACCTACAATGAGCAGTTCTTC | CASSYGGTYNEQFF
TRBJ1-1 | TRBV9 | NA | NA | TGTGCCAGCACAGAGAACACTGAAGCTTTCTTT | CASTENTEAFF
TRBJ1-1 | TRBV7-2 | NA | TRBD1 | TGTGCCAGCAGCTCACTTCGACAGGGGGCCATGAACACTGAAGCTTTCTTT | CASSSLRQGAMNTEAFF
TRBJ2-7 | TRBV14 | NA | NA | TGTGCCAGCAGCCAAGATGTTACCTACGAGCAGTACTTC | CASSQDVTYEQYF
TRBJ1-1 | TRBV5-6 | NA | NA | TGTGCCAGCAGCGAGGGCAAGGCAGCTTTCTTT | CASSEGKAAFF
TRBJ1-2 | TRBV30 | NA | TRBD1 | TGTGCCTGGAACGGTCAGGGGGCAAAAGGCTACACCTTC | CAWNGQGAKGYTF
TRBJ2-2 | TRBV30 | NA | NA | TGTGCCTGGAGTTTCAGGGAGCGGGGGGAGCTGTTTTTT | CAWSFRERGELFF
TRBJ2-7 | TRBV30 | once | NA | TGTGCCTGGAGTAAAGCGACGGCCTACGAGCAGTACTTC | CAWSKATAYEQYF
TRBJ2-7 | TRBV7-6 | NA | NA | TGTGCCAGCAGCTTCGGGGGTGGCGAGCAGTACTTC | CASSFGGGEQYF
TRBJ2-7 | TRBV28 | once | TRBD2 | TGTGCCAGCAGTGCCCCTAGCGGGAGCTCCTACGAGCAGTACTTC | CASSAPSGSSYEQYF
TRBJ1-1 | TRBV28 | NA | NA | TGTGCCAGCAAAGGCCTATTGAGTGCAAACACTGAAGCTTTCTTT | CASKGLLSANTEAFF
TRBJ1-3 | TRBV6-6 | NA | NA | TGTGCCAGCAGTTACCCGGCGGGCTCTGGAAACACCATATATTTT | CASSYPAGSGNTIYF
TRBJ2-6 | TRBV27 | NA | NA | TGTGCCAGCAGTCCGCGACTACCACGAAACTCTGGGGCCAACGTCCTGACTTTC | CASSPRLPRNSGANVLTF
TRBJ1-1 | TRBV30 | NA | NA | TGTGCCTGGAGTGTGGAGAGAAACACTGAAGCTTTCTTT | CAWSVERNTEAFF
TRBJ1-4 | TRBV9 | NA | NA | TGTGCCAGCAGCGTAAGGGGCGGCTTTAATGAAAAACTGTTTTTT | CASSVRGGFNEKLFF
TRBJ2-3 | TRBV5-6 | NA | TRBD1 | TGTGCCAGCAGCCCCATGACAGGGGGCACGAATACGCAGTATTTT | CASSPMTGGTNTQYF
TRBJ1-1 | TRBV7-6 | NA | NA | TGTGCCAGCAGCGTAGGCCACCCGAACACTGAAGCTTTCTTT | CASSVGHPNTEAFF
TRBJ2-5 | TRBV5-1 | once | TRBD1 | TGCGCCAGCAGCTTGGAACCGGGACAGGAGGGGACCCAGTACTTC | CASSLEPGQEGTQYF
TRBJ2-2 | TRBV25-1 | NA | NA | TGTGCCAGCAGTGAATCCGGGCAGGGGTACACCGGGGAGCTGTTTTTT | CASSESGQGYTGELFF
TRBJ1-5 | TRBV19 | NA | TRBD1 | TGTGCCAGTACCCTGGGGACAGTTAGCAATCAGCCCCAGCATTTT | CASTLGTVSNQPQHF
TRBJ2-5 | TRBV11-2 | NA | TRBD2 | TGTGCCAGCAGCCCTTGGGCGACTAGCGGCCAAGAGACCCAGTACTTC | CASSPWATSGQETQYF
TRBJ2-7 | TRBV2 | NA | TRBD1 | TGTGCCAGCAGGATGGGGACAGAAAGCTACGAGCAGTACTTC | CASRMGTESYEQYF
TRBJ2-7 | TRBV7-9 | NA | NA | TGTGCCAGCAGCTCGCCTTCAGGGTCCTACGAGCAGTACTTC | CASSSPSGSYEQYF
TRBJ1-2 | TRBV30 | NA | NA | TGTGCCTGGCTAAGCACCACTGGCTACACCTTC | CAWLSTTGYTF
TRBJ1-6 | TRBV5-1 | NA | NA | TGCGCCAGCAGCCCCAGTGTGGAGTACCTCTATAATTCACCCCTCCACTTT | CASSPSVEYLYNSPLHF
TRBJ1-5 | TRBV19 | NA | NA | TGTGCCAGTAGTATCCGGGACACCAATCAGCCCCAGCATTTT | CASSIRDTNQPQHF
TRBJ1-5 | TRBV2 | NA | NA | TGTGCCAGCAGTCCGCAGGGGTTAAATCAGCCCCAGCATTTT | CASSPQGLNQPQHF
TRBJ2-7 | TRBV2 | NA | NA | TGTGCCACCCAGAGAGTTCCCTACGAGCAGTACTTC | CATQRVPYEQYF
TRBJ2-7 | TRBV6-5 | once | NA | TGTGCCAGCAGTTACGGGTTGGGGCACGAGCAGTACTTC | CASSYGLGHEQYF
TRBJ1-6 | TRBV12-5 | NA | NA | TGTGCTAGTGGTTTGATGGGGGATTCACCCCTCCACTTT | CASGLMGDSPLHF
TRBJ1-5 | TRBV30 | once | NA | TGTGCCTGGTCCCCAGTGGGACAGCCCCAGCATTTT | CAWSPVGQPQHF
TRBJ1-2 | TRBV5-4 | NA | NA | TGTGCCAGCAGCTTGGAGGCAATAACGATCTGGGGCTATGGCTACACCTTC | CASSLEAITIWGYGYTF
TRBJ2-1 | TRBV6-6 | NA | NA | TGTGCCAGCAGTTACTCGGGACTCAATGAGCAGTTCTTC | CASSYSGLNEQFF
TRBJ2-1 | TRBV2 | NA | NA | TGTGCCACCACCTCGGCGAGAGGGGACGGCGAGCAGTTCTTC | CATTSARGDGEQFF
TRBJ2-7 | TRBV29-1 | NA | TRBD2 | TGCAGCGCCCAACGGGGGGACGAGCAGTACTTC | CSAQRGDEQYF
TRBJ2-7 | TRBV30 | NA | TRBD2 | TGTGCCTGGACTAGCGGGAATTACGAGCAGTACTTC | CAWTSGNYEQYF
TRBJ2-2 | TRBV7-2 | NA | TRBD2 | TGTGCCAGCAGCGAAGGGACTAGCGGGGGCCAGGGGGAGCTGTTTTTT | CASSEGTSGGQGELFF
TRBJ1-4 | TRBV6-1 | NA | NA | TGTGCCAGCAGAGAGTTTGCAACTAATGAAAAACTGTTTTTT | CASREFATNEKLFF
TRBJ1-5 | TRBV19 | NA | TRBD1 | TGTGCCAGTAGTGGGACAGGTGGTAATCAGCCCCAGCATTTT | CASSGTGGNQPQHF
TRBJ2-3 | TRBV28 | NA | NA | TGTGCCAGCAGCTCACGAACCCCAGGTCAGGCGCAGTATTTT | CASSSRTPGQAQYF
TRBJ2-7 | TRBV5-1 | NA | TRBD2 | TGCGCCAGCAGCTTGACCCCACCTAGCGGGAGTCTTTACGAGCAGTACTTC | CASSLTPPSGSLYEQYF